This passage covers 7 T cell receptor beta chains from one sample sequenced in a study of blood T cell repertoires in COVID-19. Assay used: immunoSEQ multiplex PCR; TCRdb lists only in-frame clones, some missing. The sample carries about 220,000 clones, approximately 90% recorded once. Source material: peripheral blood. The origin of the receptors is a man in his forties with acute or convalescent COVID-19.

The V call is TRBV5-6, the J call TRBJ1-2; D is possibly TRBD1 (5 bases). This CDR3 has 13 amino acids. V dropped 4 bases and J dropped 7 bases, with 14 bases sitting between them. Germline loops: CDR1 SGHDT, CDR2 YYEEEE. CDR3 bases: TGTGCCAGCAGCACATACGACAGAAGTGGCTACACCTTC. Its translation is CASSTYDRSGYTF.

The chain carries TRBV4-1 and TRBJ1-2, with D hard to call. In germline, CDR1 is MGHRA, CDR2 YSYEKL. The CDR3 length is 15 residues. V lost 0 bases and J 7 bases, leaving 15 bases between the germline ends. The CDR3 protein is CASSQDLREEFGYTF. The CDR3 DNA reads TGCGCCAGCAGCCAAGATCTGAGGGAAGAGTTTGGCTACACCTTC.

The CDR3 bases are TGTGCCAGCTCACCCAGGCTACCGGGACAGACGCAAGTCGGTGGCTACACCTTC. Translated, it gives CASSPRLPGQTQVGGYTF. V usage is TRBV18 and J usage is TRBJ1-2; 7 bases map to TRBD1. Per the germline V gene, CDR1 is KGHSH and CDR2 is LQKENI. Losses at the gene ends were 3 bases for V and 7 bases for J; bases not matched to a gene: 20. The CDR3 extends over 18 amino acids. Filled out from reference TRBV18 and TRBJ1-2, the complete variable domain reads NAGVMQNPRHLVRRRGQEARLRCSPMKGHSHVYWYRQLPEEGLKFMVYLQKENIIDESGMPKERFSAEFPKEGPSILRIQQVVRGDSAAYFCASSPRLPGQTQVGGYTFGSGTRLTVV.

The genes are TRBV19 and TRBJ2-3; 8 bases fit TRBD2. CDR1 and CDR2 (germline): LNHDA, SQIVND (reference sequence). The CDR3 runs to 15 residues. V trimming: 4 bases; J trimming: 1 base; junction bases outside the gene matches: 4. The CDR3 spells CASSTRGEGTDTQYF. CDR3 nucleotide sequence: TGTGCCAGTAGTACGCGGGGGGAGGGCACAGATACGCAGTATTTT.

This clone was counted between two and nine times. V is TRBV19 and J is TRBJ2-1; TRBD1 aligns across 8 bases. The V gene end was trimmed by 8 bases and the J gene end by 3 bases; junction bases not matched to a gene: 3. This CDR3 has 13 amino acids. CDR1 and CDR2 from the germline V gene are LNHDA and SQIVND (reference sequence). The CDR3, as DNA: TGTGCCAGTGCCGGGACAGGCTACAATGAGCAGTTCTTC. Translated, it gives CASAGTGYNEQFF.

The chain carries TRBV19 and TRBJ2-1; 8 bases are a match to TRBD2. CDR3 length: 16 residues. Germline CDR1 is LNHDA and CDR2 is SQIVND (reference sequence). Trimming removed 5 bases from V and 5 bases from J; junction bases left unmatched: 11. The CDR3 reads CASSLLMGTRDNEQFF. The CDR3 bases are TGTGCCAGTAGTCTATTAATGGGGACTAGAGACAATGAGCAGTTCTTC.

This clone has just one count. The gene calls are TRBV15 and TRBJ2-7, with TRBD1 as a possible D gene (6 bases). CDR1 is LNHNV and CDR2 is YYDKDF in the germline V gene (reference sequence). The CDR3 totals 16 residues. Between the trimmed V and J ends, which lost 0 bases and 1 base, there was a span of 13 bases. The CDR3 DNA is TGTGCCACCAGCAGAGATGAGGGACATCCTTCCTACGAGCAGTACTTC. Translating it yields CATSRDEGHPSYEQYF.